This record covers a single TCR beta chain. The germline CDR1 and CDR2 sequences are MDHEN and SYDVKM. The V and J ends lost 8 bases and 2 bases respectively, with 15 bases between them. The CDR3 contains 14 residues. This sample is part of a study of blood T cell repertoires in COVID-19. Study information: The United States, Italy and Spain supplied acute and convalescent COVID-19 samples. T cells, B-cell-depleted T cells, or PBMCs provided the cDNA or gDNA that served as material.

Seattle patient enrollment occurred during active infection, with longitudinal follow-up thereafter. How the authors handled the data: Amplification with reference gene primers provided the estimates of nucleated cell counts. Method: immunoSEQ multiplex PCR; TCRdb's copy keeps in-frame clones and lacks some. For V, J and clone size, that table is used; D and trimming come from the DNA. The table lists about 370,000 clones, around 89% of them singletons. The sequenced sample was peripheral blood. The receptor comes from a woman in her 30s with COVID-19, enrolled during active disease. This chain connects TRBV28 to TRBJ1-1; TRBD1 might be the D (6 bases). The CDR3 DNA reads as TGTGCCAGCGCGTGGGGGCCTACTAACACTGAAGCTTTCTTT. Its protein is CASAWGPTNTEAFF.